This TCR beta chain was documented in a study of cytomegalovirus exposure and HLA in healthy donors. Study-wide results and caveats: One cluster of highly shared sequence variants probably arose as a sequencing artifact.

Primers: 60 Vbeta forward and 13 Jbeta reverse. Data came from immunoSEQ multiplex PCR; TCRdb stores just in-frame clones and leaves some out. Of under 200,000 clones listed, about 75% are singletons. As to this clone: The antigen is undetermined.

This CDR3 is 16 amino acids long. Germline V gives CDR1 SGHNT, CDR2 YENEEA. V shed 4 bases and J shed 2 bases, with 14 bases lying between them. The specimen sequenced was PBMCs. V usage is TRBV11-3 and J usage is TRBJ2-2; TRBD2 is a possible D gene (6 bases). The TCR sequence derives from a man between 18 and 29 years old in good health and CMV-seronegative. This CDR3 is CASSSPAGRNTGELFF. CDR3 in DNA: TGTGCCAGCAGCTCCCCCGCGGGGCGAAACACCGGGGAGCTGTTTTTT.